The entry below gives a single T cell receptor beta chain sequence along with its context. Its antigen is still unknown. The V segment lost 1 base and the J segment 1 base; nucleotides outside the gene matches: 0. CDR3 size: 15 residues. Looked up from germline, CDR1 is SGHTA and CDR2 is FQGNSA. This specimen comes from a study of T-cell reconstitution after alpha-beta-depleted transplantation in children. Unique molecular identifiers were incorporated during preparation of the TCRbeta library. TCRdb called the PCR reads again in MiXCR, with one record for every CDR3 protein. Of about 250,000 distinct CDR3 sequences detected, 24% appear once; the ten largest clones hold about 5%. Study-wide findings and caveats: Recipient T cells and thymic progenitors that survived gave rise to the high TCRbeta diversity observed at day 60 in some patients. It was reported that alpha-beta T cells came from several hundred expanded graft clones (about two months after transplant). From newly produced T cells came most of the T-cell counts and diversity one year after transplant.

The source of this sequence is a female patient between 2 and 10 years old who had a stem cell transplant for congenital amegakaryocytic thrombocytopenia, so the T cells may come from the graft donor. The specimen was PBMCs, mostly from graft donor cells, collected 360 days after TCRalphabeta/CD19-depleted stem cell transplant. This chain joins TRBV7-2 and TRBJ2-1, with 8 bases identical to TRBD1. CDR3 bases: TGTGCCAGCAGCTTAGACAGGGGGTCCTACAATGAGCAGTTCTTC. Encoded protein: CASSLDRGSYNEQFF.